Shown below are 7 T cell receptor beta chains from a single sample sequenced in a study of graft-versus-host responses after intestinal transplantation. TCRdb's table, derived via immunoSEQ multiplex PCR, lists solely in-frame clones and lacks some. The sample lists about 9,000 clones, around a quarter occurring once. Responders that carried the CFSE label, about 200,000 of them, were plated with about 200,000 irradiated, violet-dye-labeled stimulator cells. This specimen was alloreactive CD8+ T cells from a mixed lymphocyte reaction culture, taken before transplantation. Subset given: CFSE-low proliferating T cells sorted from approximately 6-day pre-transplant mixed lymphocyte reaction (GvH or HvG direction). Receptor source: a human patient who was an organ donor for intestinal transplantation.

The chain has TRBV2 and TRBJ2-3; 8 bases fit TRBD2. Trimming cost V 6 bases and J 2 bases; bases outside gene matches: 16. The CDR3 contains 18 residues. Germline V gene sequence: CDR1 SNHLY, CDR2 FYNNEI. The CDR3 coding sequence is TGTGCCAGCAGCGACTACTCTATGCGGGGGGTAACCACAGATACGCAGTATTTT. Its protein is CASSDYSMRGVTTDTQYF.

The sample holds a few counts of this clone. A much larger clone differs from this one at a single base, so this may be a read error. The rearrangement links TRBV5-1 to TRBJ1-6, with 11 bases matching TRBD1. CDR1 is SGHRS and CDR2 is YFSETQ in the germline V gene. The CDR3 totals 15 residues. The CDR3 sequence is CARSLGTGGDSPLHF. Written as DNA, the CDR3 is TGCGCCCGCAGCCTCGGGACAGGGGGGGATTCACCCCTCCACTTT.

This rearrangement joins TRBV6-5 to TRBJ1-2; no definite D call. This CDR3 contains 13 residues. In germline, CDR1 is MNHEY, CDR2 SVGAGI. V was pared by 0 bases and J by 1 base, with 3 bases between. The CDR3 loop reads CASSYSLNYGYTF. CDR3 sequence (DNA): TGTGCCAGCAGTTACTCACTTAACTATGGCTACACCTTC.

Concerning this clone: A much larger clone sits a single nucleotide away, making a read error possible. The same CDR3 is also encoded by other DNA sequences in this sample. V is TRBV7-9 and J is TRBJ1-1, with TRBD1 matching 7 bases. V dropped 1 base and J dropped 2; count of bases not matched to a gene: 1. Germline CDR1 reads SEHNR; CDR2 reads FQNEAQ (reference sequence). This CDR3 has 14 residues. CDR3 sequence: CASSLGQGNTEAFF. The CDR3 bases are TGTGCCAGCAGCTTAGGACAGGGTAACACTGAAGCTTTCTTT.

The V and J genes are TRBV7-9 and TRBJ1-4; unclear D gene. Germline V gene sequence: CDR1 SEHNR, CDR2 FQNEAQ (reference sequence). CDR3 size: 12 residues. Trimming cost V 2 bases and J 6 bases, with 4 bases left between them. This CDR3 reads CASSLWDEKLFF. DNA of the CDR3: TGTGCCAGCAGCTTATGGGATGAAAAACTGTTTTTT.

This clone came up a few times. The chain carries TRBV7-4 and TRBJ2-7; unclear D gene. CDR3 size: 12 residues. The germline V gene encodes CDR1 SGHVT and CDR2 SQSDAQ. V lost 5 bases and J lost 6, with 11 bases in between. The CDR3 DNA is TGTGCCAGCAGCCCTACTCCTGGCGAGCAGTACTTC. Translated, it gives CASSPTPGEQYF.

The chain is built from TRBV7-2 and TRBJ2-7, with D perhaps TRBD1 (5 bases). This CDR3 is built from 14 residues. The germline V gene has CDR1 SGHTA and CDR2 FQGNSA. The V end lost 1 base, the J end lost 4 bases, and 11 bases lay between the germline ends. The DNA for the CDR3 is TGTGCCAGCAGCTTAGGAGACAGTCATTACGAGCAGTACTTC. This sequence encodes CASSLGDSHYEQYF.